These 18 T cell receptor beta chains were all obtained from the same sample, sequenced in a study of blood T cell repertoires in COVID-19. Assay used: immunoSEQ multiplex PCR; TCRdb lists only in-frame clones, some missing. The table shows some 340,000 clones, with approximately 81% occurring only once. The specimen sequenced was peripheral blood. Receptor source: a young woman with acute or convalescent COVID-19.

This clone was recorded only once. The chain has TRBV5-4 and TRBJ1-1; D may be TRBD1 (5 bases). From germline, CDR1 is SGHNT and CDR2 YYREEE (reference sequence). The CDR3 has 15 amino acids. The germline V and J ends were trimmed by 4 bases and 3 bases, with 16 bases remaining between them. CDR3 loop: CASSVGGRDYTEAFF. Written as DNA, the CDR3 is TGTGCCAGCAGCGTTGGTGGCAGGGACTACACTGAAGCTTTCTTT.

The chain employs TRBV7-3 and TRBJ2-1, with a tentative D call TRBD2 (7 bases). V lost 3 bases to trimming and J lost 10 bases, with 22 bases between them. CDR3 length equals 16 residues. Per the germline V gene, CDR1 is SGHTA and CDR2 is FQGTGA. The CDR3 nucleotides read TGTGCCAGCAGCTTCGGGTTAGGGGGAGGGCTGGACGAGCAGTTCTTC. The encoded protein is CASSFGLGGGLDEQFF.

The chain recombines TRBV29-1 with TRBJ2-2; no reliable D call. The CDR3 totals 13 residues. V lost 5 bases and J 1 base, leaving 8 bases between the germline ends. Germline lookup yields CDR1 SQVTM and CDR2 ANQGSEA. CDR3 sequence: CSVYRENTGELFF. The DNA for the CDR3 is TGCAGCGTTTACAGAGAGAACACCGGGGAGCTGTTTTTT.

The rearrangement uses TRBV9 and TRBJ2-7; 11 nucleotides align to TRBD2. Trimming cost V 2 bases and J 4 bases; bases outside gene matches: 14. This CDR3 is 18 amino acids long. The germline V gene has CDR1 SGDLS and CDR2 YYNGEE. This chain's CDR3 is CASSVTGTSGSVWYEQYF. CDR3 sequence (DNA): TGTGCCAGCAGCGTCACGGGTACTAGCGGGAGCGTATGGTACGAGCAGTACTTC. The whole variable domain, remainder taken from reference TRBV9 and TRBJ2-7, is DSGVTQTPKHLITATGQRVTLRCSPRSGDLSVYWYQQSLDQGLQFLIQYYNGEERAKGNILERFSAQQFPDLHSELNLSSLELGDSALYFCASSVTGTSGSVWYEQYFGPGTRLTVT.

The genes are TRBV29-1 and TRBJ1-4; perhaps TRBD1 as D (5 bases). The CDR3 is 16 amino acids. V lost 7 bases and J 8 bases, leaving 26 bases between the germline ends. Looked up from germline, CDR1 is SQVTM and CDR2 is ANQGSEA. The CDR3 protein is CSAHGTFSNEGEKLFF. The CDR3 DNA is TGCAGCGCCCACGGGACTTTTTCAAACGAAGGGGAAAAACTGTTTTTT.

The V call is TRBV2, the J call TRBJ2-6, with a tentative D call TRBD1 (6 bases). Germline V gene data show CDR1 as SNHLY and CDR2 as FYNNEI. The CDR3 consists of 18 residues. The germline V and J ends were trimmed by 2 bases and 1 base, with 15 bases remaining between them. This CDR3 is CASSEFAGQGSGANVLTF. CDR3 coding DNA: TGTGCCAGCAGTGAATTTGCAGGGCAGGGGTCTGGGGCCAACGTCCTGACTTTC. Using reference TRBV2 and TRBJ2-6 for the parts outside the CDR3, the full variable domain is EPEVTQTPSHQVTQMGQEVILRCVPISNHLYFYWYRQILGQKVEFLVSFYNNEISEKSEIFDDQFSVERPDGSNFTLKIRSTKLEDSAMYFCASSEFAGQGSGANVLTFGAGSRLTVL.

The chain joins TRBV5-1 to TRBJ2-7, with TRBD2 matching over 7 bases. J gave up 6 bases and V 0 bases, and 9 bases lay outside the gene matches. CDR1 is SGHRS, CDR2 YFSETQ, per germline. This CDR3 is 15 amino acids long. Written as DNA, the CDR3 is TGCGCCAGCAGCTTGGCCTTGGCGGGAGAGGCCGAGCAGTACTTC. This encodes CASSLALAGEAEQYF.

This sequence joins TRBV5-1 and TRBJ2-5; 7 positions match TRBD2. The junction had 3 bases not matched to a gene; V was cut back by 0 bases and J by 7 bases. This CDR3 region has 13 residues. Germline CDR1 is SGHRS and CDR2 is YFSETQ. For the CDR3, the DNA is TGCGCCAGCAGCTTGGCGGGGGGAGTGACCCAGTACTTC. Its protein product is CASSLAGGVTQYF. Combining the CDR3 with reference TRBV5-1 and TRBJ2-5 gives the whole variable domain KAGVTQTPRYLIKTRGQQVTLSCSPISGHRSVSWYQQTPGQGLQFLFEYFSETQRNKGNFPGRFSGRQFSNSRSEMNVSTLELGDSALYLCASSLAGGVTQYFGPGTRLLVL.

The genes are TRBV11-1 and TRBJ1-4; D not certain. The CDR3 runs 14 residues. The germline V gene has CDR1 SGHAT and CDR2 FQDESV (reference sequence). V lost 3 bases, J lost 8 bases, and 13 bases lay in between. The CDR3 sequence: CASSFNDYNEKLFF. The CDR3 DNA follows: TGTGCCAGCAGCTTTAACGACTATAACGAAAAACTGTTTTTT.

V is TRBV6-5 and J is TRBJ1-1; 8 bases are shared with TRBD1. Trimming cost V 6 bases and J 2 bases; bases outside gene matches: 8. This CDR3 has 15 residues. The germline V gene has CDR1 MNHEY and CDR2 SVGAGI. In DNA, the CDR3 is TGTGCCAGCAGGCCCCCGGGACAGGTTAACACTGAAGCTTTCTTT. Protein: CASRPPGQVNTEAFF.

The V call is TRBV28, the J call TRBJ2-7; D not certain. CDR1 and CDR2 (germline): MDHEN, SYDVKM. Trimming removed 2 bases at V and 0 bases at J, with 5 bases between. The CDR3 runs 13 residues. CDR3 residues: CASSLLSSYEQYF. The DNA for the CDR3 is TGTGCCAGCAGTTTACTGAGCTCCTACGAGCAGTACTTC. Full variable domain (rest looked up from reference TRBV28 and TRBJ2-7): DVKVTQSSRYLVKRTGEKVFLECVQDMDHENMFWYRQDPGLGLRLIYFSYDVKMKEKGDIPEGYSVSREKKERFSLILESASTNQTSMYLCASSLLSSYEQYFGPGTRLTVT.

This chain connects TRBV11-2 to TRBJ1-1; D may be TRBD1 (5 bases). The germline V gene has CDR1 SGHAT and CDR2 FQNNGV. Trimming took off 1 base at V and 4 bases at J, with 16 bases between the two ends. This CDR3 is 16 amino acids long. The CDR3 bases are TGTGCCAGCAGCTTAGGTCTCAGGGCCTCCGCCACTGAAGCTTTCTTT. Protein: CASSLGLRASATEAFF.

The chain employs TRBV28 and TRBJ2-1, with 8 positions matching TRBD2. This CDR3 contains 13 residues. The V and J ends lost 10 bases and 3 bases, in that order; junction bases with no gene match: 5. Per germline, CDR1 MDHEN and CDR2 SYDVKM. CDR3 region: CATSGTSYNEQFF. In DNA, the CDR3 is TGTGCCACTTCCGGGACTAGCTACAATGAGCAGTTCTTC.

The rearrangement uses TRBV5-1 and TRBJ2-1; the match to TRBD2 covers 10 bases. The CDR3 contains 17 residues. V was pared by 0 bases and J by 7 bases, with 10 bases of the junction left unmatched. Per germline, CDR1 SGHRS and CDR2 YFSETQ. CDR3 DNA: TGCGCCAGCAGCTTGGGAGTAGGGGCTAGCGGGGGTAATGAGCAGTTCTTC. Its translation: CASSLGVGASGGNEQFF.

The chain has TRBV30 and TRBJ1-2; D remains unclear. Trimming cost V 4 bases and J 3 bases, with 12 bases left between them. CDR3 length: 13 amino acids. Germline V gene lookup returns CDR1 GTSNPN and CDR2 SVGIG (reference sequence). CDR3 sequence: CAWTPGVDYGYTF. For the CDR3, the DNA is TGTGCCTGGACCCCCGGGGTAGACTATGGCTACACCTTC.

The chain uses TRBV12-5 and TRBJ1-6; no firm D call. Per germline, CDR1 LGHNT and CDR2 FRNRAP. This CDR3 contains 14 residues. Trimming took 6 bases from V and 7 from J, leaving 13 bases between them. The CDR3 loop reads CASGAGSSNSPLHF. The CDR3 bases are TGTGCTAGTGGGGCGGGCAGCTCGAATTCACCCCTCCACTTT.

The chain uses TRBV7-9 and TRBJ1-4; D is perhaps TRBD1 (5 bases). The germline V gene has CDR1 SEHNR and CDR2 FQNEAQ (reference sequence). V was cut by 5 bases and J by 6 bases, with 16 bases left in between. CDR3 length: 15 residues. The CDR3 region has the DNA TGTGCCAGCAGCGCCTCCGGGGGACTGTATGAAAAACTGTTTTTT. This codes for CASSASGGLYEKLFF. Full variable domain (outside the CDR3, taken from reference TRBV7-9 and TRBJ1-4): DTGVSQNPRHKITKRGQNVTFRCDPISEHNRLYWYRQTLGQGPEFLTYFQNEAQLEKSRLLSDRFSAERPKGSFSTLEIQRTEQGDSAMYLCASSASGGLYEKLFFGSGTQLSVL.

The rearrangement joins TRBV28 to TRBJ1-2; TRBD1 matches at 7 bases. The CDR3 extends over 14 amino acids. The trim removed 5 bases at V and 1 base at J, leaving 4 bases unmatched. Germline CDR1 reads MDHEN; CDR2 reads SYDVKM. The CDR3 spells CASSHYRGNYGYTF. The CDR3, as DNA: TGTGCCAGCAGTCATTACAGGGGTAACTATGGCTACACCTTC.